This T cell receptor beta chain originates from a study of blood T cell repertoires in COVID-19. Study summary: Sites across the United States, Italy and Spain contributed samples from acute and convalescent COVID-19. Nucleic acid was either cDNA or gDNA, and it came from T cells, B-cell-depleted T cells, or PBMCs.

A COVID-19 case had been met by exposed participants during the 2 weeks before study entry. In the original analysis: Nucleated cell counts were estimated from reference gene primer amplification. The method was immunoSEQ multiplex PCR; TCRdb's version includes in-frame clones alone and lacks a portion of them. V and J calls and clone size are copied from that table; D and trimming were computed from the DNA. Among a few hundred thousand clones listed, approximately 91% were seen once. Trimming removed 6 bases from V and 4 bases from J; junction bases left unmatched: 8. The germline V gene encodes CDR1 LNHDA and CDR2 SQIVND (reference sequence). CDR3 size: 14 residues.

The V call is TRBV19, the J call TRBJ1-2; 7 bases map to TRBD1. The TCR originated in a young woman who had been exposed to COVID-19. Sequenced: PBMCs or T cells enriched from blood (not recorded which). This chain's CDR3 is CASRSPGDSYGYTF. In nucleotides, the CDR3 is TGTGCCAGTAGATCCCCCGGGGACAGCTATGGCTACACCTTC.